One sample yielded the 8 T cell receptor beta chains listed below, sequenced in a study of T-cell reconstitution after alpha-beta-depleted transplantation in children. Preparation of the TCRbeta library involved a method that used unique molecular identifiers. One entry per CDR3 protein, called by TCRdb with MiXCR from the PCR reads. The sample holds a few hundred thousand distinct CDR3 sequences; over 25% are singletons and the top ten take approximately 39%. The material was PBMCs, obtained before TCRalphabeta/CD19-depleted stem cell transplant. The receptor set was obtained from a boy under two years old with Wiskott-Aldrich syndrome, due to receive a stem cell transplant.

This sequence joins TRBV7-2 and TRBJ2-5, with 7 nucleotides matching TRBD2. J was trimmed by 5 bases and V by 4 bases; bases with no gene match: 7. This CDR3 has 14 amino acids. The V gene's germline CDR1 is SGHTA and CDR2 FQGNSA. The CDR3 sequence is CASSSWTSKETQYF. CDR3 DNA: TGTGCCAGCAGCTCCTGGACTAGTAAGGAGACCCAGTACTTC.

About this clonotype: The junction departs from the called germline gene at one end, perhaps through a read error. This chain links TRBV7-3 with TRBJ2-7, with TRBD2 identical over 7 bases. This CDR3 contains 14 residues. The germline CDR1 and CDR2 sequences are SGHTA and FQGTGA. The DNA of the CDR3 is TGTGCCAGCAGCCCCACGACTAGCTCCCACGAGCAGTACTTC. This translates into CASSPTTSSHEQYF.

The chain joins TRBV29-1 to TRBJ1-1, with D hard to call. Per germline, CDR1 SQVTM and CDR2 ANQGSEA. V lost 4 bases and J 3 bases, leaving 15 bases between the germline ends. This CDR3 comprises 14 residues. The CDR3 DNA sequence: TGCAGCGTTGGGTTCTCATTACAGTACACTGAAGCTTTCTTT. Encoded protein: CSVGFSLQYTEAFF.

V usage is TRBV6-4 and J usage is TRBJ2-7, with 9 bases identical to TRBD2. The J segment lost 0 bases and the V segment lost 0 bases, leaving 12 bases of the junction unmatched. Germline lookup yields CDR1 MRHNA and CDR2 SNTAGT. This CDR3 region has 19 residues. CDR3 in amino acids: CASSDSETSGYNSSYEQYF. The CDR3 nucleotides read TGTGCCAGCAGTGACTCGGAGACTAGCGGATATAACAGCTCCTACGAGCAGTACTTC.

This clonotype was seen at least ten times. This chain joins TRBV5-1 and TRBJ2-1; D is unresolved. Germline V gives CDR1 SGHRS, CDR2 YFSETQ. CDR3 length equals 15 residues. V was trimmed by 2 bases and J by 3 bases, leaving 12 bases between them. The CDR3 region has the DNA TGCGCCAGCAGCTTAGACGGAACAGACTACAATGAGCAGTTCTTC. Translated, it gives CASSLDGTDYNEQFF. Combining the CDR3 with reference TRBV5-1 and TRBJ2-1 gives the whole variable domain KAGVTQTPRYLIKTRGQQVTLSCSPISGHRSVSWYQQTPGQGLQFLFEYFSETQRNKGNFPGRFSGRQFSNSRSEMNVSTLELGDSALYLCASSLDGTDYNEQFFGPGTRLTVL.

This clonotype was counted only a few times. The genes are TRBV6-1 and TRBJ1-2, with a tentative D call TRBD1 (5 bases). The CDR3 runs to 14 residues. V gave up 5 bases and J gave up 8 bases, with 18 bases separating them. The germline V gene has CDR1 MNHNS and CDR2 SASEGT. The CDR3 region is CASSPGTHYGGYTF. CDR3 nucleotide sequence: TGTGCCAGCAGTCCAGGGACCCACTATGGCGGCTACACCTTC.

This chain connects TRBV5-1 to TRBJ1-1; tentatively, D is TRBD1 (5 bases). Deletions cut 5 bases from V and 4 bases from J, with 27 bases between. CDR1 and CDR2 from the germline V gene are SGHRS and YFSETQ. CDR3 length: 18 amino acids. Here the CDR3 reads CASSKWGEIAAAVTEAFF. DNA for the CDR3: TGCGCCAGCAGTAAATGGGGGGAAATTGCGGCGGCGGTCACTGAAGCTTTCTTT. Complete variable domain (other parts from reference TRBV5-1 and TRBJ1-1): KAGVTQTPRYLIKTRGQQVTLSCSPISGHRSVSWYQQTPGQGLQFLFEYFSETQRNKGNFPGRFSGRQFSNSRSEMNVSTLELGDSALYLCASSKWGEIAAAVTEAFFGQGTRLTVV.

This clonotype occurred a few times. At one boundary the junction diverges from the germline segment, which might be a read error. The rearrangement uses TRBV5-1 and TRBJ2-1, with 12 nucleotides matching TRBD2. From germline, CDR1 is SGHRS and CDR2 YFSETQ. The CDR3 runs to 16 residues. The CDR3: CASSLGLAGGLDEQFF. In DNA, the CDR3 is TGTGCCAGCAGCTTGGGCCTAGCGGGAGGGCTGGATGAGCAGTTCTTC.